This T cell receptor (beta chain) was identified during a study of control samples from healthy donors and cancer patients. Here immunoSEQ multiplex PCR was the method, and the copy in TCRdb shows in-frame clones only, minus some. Here the sample spans about 120,000 clones, roughly 88% being singletons. V was pared by 3 bases and J by 2 bases, with 11 bases between. This CDR3 has 14 amino acids. Germline V gene data show CDR1 as SGHRS and CDR2 as YFSETQ. The sequencing sample was made of blood. The genes are TRBV5-1 and TRBJ1-1; D remains unclear. The sequence was collected from a man aged 40-49 years in good health. CDR3 DNA: TGCGCCAGCAGCTCGGGGTTATCTAACACTGAAGCTTTCTTT. Translation gives CASSSGLSNTEAFF.